What follows describes a single T cell receptor beta chain. In making diagnoses, clinical symptoms, serum thyroxine and TRAb, thyroid ultrasound and orbital computed tomography were all used. The CDR3 has 14 amino acids. CDR1 and CDR2 from the germline V gene are ENHRY and SYGVKD. V gave up 6 bases and J gave up 2 bases; unmatched junction bases: 3. This sample stems from a study of T cells in Graves' hyperthyroidism and ophthalmopathy. Authors of the study amplified TCR beta CDR3 regions from RNA transcripts. The TCR CDR3 first-round RT-PCR relied on the HTBI primer set. TCRdb reprocessed the multiplex PCR reads with MiXCR, giving one entry per CDR3 protein. The sample shows tens of thousands of distinct CDR3 sequences, less than 60% of them seen only once.

The TCR comes from a woman in her fifties or sixties with Graves' ophthalmopathy. The material sequenced was blood. The chain combines TRBV10-3 with TRBJ2-7; TRBD1 matches at 11 bases. The DNA of the CDR3 is TGTGCCATCAGGGGACAGGGGGGCACCTACGAGCAGTACTTC. Translating it yields CAIRGQGGTYEQYF.